These T cell receptor beta chains were read from a single sample in a study of blood T cell repertoires in COVID-19. Profiling relied on immunoSEQ multiplex PCR, and the TCRdb table lists in-frame clones only, not all of them. The table has 100,000 or so clones, 70% to 80% seen once. Sequenced: peripheral blood. These receptors all come from a human donor in a cohort sampled during active COVID-19. Each CDR3 is given with its conserved first and last residue. Each record gives: D gene, V gene, J gene, clone size, CDR3 protein, CDR3 DNA. A D gene is named only where the DNA matches it firmly. Expanded clones get a size class; other rows say once, few or many, or leave the size out.

TRBD1	TRBV11-2	TRBJ2-2	.	CASSHPAGTANTGELFF	TGTGCCAGCAGCCATCCGGCCGGGACAGCCAACACCGGGGAGCTGTTTTTT
.	TRBV5-1	TRBJ1-2	.	CASSLEGVDGYTF	TGCGCCAGCAGCTTGGAGGGGGTAGATGGCTACACCTTC
.	TRBV5-1	TRBJ1-1	.	CASTPTGLDTEAFF	TGCGCCAGCACCCCGACAGGTCTGGACACTGAAGCTTTCTTT
TRBD2	TRBV19	TRBJ2-3	.	CASSIDASGRATDTQYF	TGTGCCAGTAGTATAGACGCTAGCGGGAGGGCCACAGATACGCAGTATTTT
.	TRBV6-5	TRBJ1-5	.	CASSSGLYSNQPQHF	TGTGCCAGCAGTTCCGGACTTTATAGCAATCAGCCCCAGCATTTT
TRBD2	TRBV7-2	TRBJ2-5	.	CAGGAGKQETQYF	TGTGCCGGGGGAGCGGGGAAACAAGAGACCCAGTACTTC
TRBD2	TRBV6-1	TRBJ2-1	.	CASSDGTSGNNEQFF	TGTGCCAGCAGTGACGGGACTAGCGGTAACAATGAGCAGTTCTTC
.	TRBV5-4	TRBJ1-2	.	CASSLGGMDRYGYTF	TGTGCCAGCAGCTTGGGCGGGATGGACCGCTATGGCTACACCTTC
.	TRBV2	TRBJ1-5	.	CASSEIGAGSNQPQHF	TGTGCCAGCAGTGAAATTGGGGCGGGGAGCAATCAGCCCCAGCATTTT
.	TRBV5-4	TRBJ2-1	.	CASSYALSSYNEQFF	TGTGCCAGCAGCTACGCCCTGAGCTCCTACAATGAGCAGTTCTTC
.	TRBV11-2	TRBJ2-1	.	CASSLDMSGREQFF	TGTGCCAGCAGCTTAGATATGAGCGGCCGAGAGCAGTTCTTC
TRBD2	TRBV3-1/TRBV3-2	TRBJ2-1	.	CASSQVISAGGKNNEQFF	TGTGCCAGCAGCCAAGTAATATCGGCGGGAGGAAAAAATAATGAGCAGTTCTTC
.	TRBV7-6	TRBJ2-2	.	CASSTQGSANTGELFF	TGTGCCAGCAGCACACAGGGTTCAGCGAACACCGGGGAGCTGTTTTTT
.	TRBV5-6	TRBJ1-1	.	CASSLGLRDTEAFF	TGTGCCAGCAGCTTGGGTCTGAGGGACACTGAAGCTTTCTTT
.	TRBV3-1/TRBV3-2	TRBJ1-1	.	CASSPGLGLQNTEAFF	TGTGCCAGCAGCCCGGGACTGGGATTACAGAACACTGAAGCTTTCTTT
TRBD2	TRBV7-9	TRBJ2-7	.	CASSLGLADEQYF	TGTGCCAGCAGCTTAGGCCTAGCGGACGAGCAGTACTTC
TRBD1	TRBV5-8	TRBJ1-2	few	CASSFGFAGTEYGYTF	TGTGCCAGCAGCTTTGGCTTCGCGGGGACAGAGTATGGCTACACCTTC
TRBD2	TRBV19	TRBJ2-7	few	CASSAGTSGRYEQYF	TGTGCCAGTAGTGCCGGGACTAGCGGGAGGTACGAGCAGTACTTC
TRBD2	TRBV5-1	TRBJ2-5	.	CASRETSEQETQYF	TGCGCCAGCAGGGAGACTAGCGAACAAGAGACCCAGTACTTC
TRBD2	TRBV4-1	TRBJ2-3	.	CASSSRLAGTDTQYF	TGCGCCAGCAGCTCCCGACTAGCGGGGACAGATACGCAGTATTTT
.	TRBV7-2	TRBJ1-5	.	CASSSDRSNHQPQHF	TGTGCCAGCAGCTCCGACAGGAGCAATCATCAGCCCCAGCATTTT
.	TRBV29-1	TRBJ1-1	.	CSVEARRGTEAFF	TGCAGCGTTGAAGCCCGTAGGGGCACTGAAGCTTTCTTT
.	TRBV19	TRBJ2-5	.	CASSTQVGETQYF	TGTGCCAGTAGTACTCAGGTCGGAGAGACCCAGTACTTC
.	TRBV6-5	TRBJ2-5	.	CASKEVETQYF	TGTGCCAGCAAGGAGGTGGAGACCCAGTACTTC
TRBD1	TRBV6-5	TRBJ1-5	few	CASSRTGSSNQPQHF	TGTGCCAGCAGCCGGACAGGTTCGAGCAATCAGCCCCAGCATTTT
TRBD1	TRBV2	TRBJ1-6	.	CASSDWTGRNSPLHF	TGTGCCAGCAGTGACTGGACAGGGAGGAATTCACCCCTCCACTTT
.	TRBV15	TRBJ2-7	.	CATSRDSGRTANEQYF	TGTGCCACCAGCAGGGATTCAGGGCGAACGGCTAACGAGCAGTACTTC
.	TRBV4-2	TRBJ2-1	.	CASTYVHTDSYNEQFF	TGTGCCAGCACCTACGTCCACACCGATTCCTACAATGAGCAGTTCTTC
TRBD1	TRBV6-1	TRBJ1-5	.	CASSDGQGDYQPQHF	TGTGCCAGCAGTGACGGACAGGGGGACTATCAGCCCCAGCATTTT
.	TRBV6-6	TRBJ1-2	.	CASSNPHAQANYGYTF	TGTGCCAGCAGTAACCCACACGCTCAAGCTAACTATGGCTACACCTTC
.	TRBV7-6	TRBJ1-5	few	CASSFYSNQPQHF	TGTGCCAGCAGCTTTTATAGCAATCAGCCCCAGCATTTT
TRBD1	TRBV6-5	TRBJ1-5	.	CASSRQGGSNQPQHF	TGTGCCAGCAGCCGACAGGGGGGGAGCAATCAGCCCCAGCATTTT
TRBD1	TRBV7-2	TRBJ1-1	.	CASSFAGGMNTEAFF	TGTGCCAGCAGCTTTGCAGGGGGCATGAACACTGAAGCTTTCTTT
TRBD1	TRBV11-1	TRBJ2-6	.	CASSLQGAPGANVLTF	TGTGCCAGCAGCTTACAGGGGGCCCCTGGGGCCAACGTCCTGACTTTC
.	TRBV15	TRBJ1-1	.	CATSPDIADRAFF	TGTGCCACCAGCCCTGACATCGCCGATAGAGCTTTCTTT
TRBD2	TRBV27	TRBJ2-1	once	CASSLWFAGGGEQFF	TGTGCCAGCAGTTTATGGTTTGCGGGGGGAGGTGAGCAGTTCTTC
.	TRBV6-2/TRBV6-3	TRBJ2-3	.	CASSPGATDTQYF	TGTGCCAGCAGCCCGGGCGCCACAGATACGCAGTATTTT
TRBD1	TRBV5-1	TRBJ2-7	.	CASSQDRGFSYEQYF	TGCGCCAGCAGCCAGGACAGGGGGTTCTCCTACGAGCAGTACTTC
.	TRBV2	TRBJ2-7	.	CASTGTEKEQYF	TGTGCCAGCACCGGGACTGAAAAAGAGCAGTACTTC
TRBD2	TRBV29-1	TRBJ2-5	once	CSVVREGETQYF	TGCAGCGTTGTCCGGGAGGGGGAGACCCAGTACTTC
.	TRBV7-9	TRBJ1-3	few	CASSQDLHRSGNTIYF	TGTGCCAGCAGCCAAGATTTACACCGTTCTGGAAACACCATATATTTT
.	TRBV5-1	TRBJ2-5	.	CASSLLIGKETQYF	TGCGCCAGCAGCTTATTAATCGGTAAAGAGACCCAGTACTTC
.	TRBV2	TRBJ2-1	.	CASSVEYEQFF	TGTGCCAGCAGTGTCGAGTATGAGCAGTTCTTC
.	TRBV5-4	TRBJ2-5	.	CASSPGDNQETQYF	TGTGCCAGCAGCCCCGGGGACAACCAAGAGACCCAGTACTTC
.	TRBV5-1	TRBJ1-2	.	CASSRGGSDGYTF	TGCGCCAGCAGTCGAGGGGGATCTGATGGCTACACCTTC
TRBD1	TRBV15	TRBJ2-7	.	CATSEGQGGDEQYF	TGTGCCACCAGCGAAGGACAGGGTGGCGACGAGCAGTACTTC
.	TRBV7-2	TRBJ1-5	.	CASSLQGGQPQHF	TGTGCCAGCAGCTTACAGGGCGGTCAGCCCCAGCATTTT
.	TRBV6-5	TRBJ2-7	.	CASTPTRGSYEQYF	TGTGCCAGCACTCCGACGCGAGGATCCTACGAGCAGTACTTC
.	TRBV18	TRBJ2-2	.	CASSPPSQGITGELFF	TGTGCCAGCTCACCACCGTCACAGGGAATAACCGGGGAGCTGTTTTTT
.	TRBV28	TRBJ1-2	.	CASSLSDRNIYGYTF	TGTGCCAGCAGTTTGTCCGACAGGAATATCTATGGCTACACCTTC
.	TRBV27	TRBJ2-3	.	CASSLFTGSTDTQYF	TGTGCCAGCAGTTTGTTTACAGGTAGCACAGATACGCAGTATTTT
.	TRBV7-3	TRBJ2-5	.	CASSLLGGQRVETQYF	TGTGCCAGCAGCTTATTGGGGGGACAGCGGGTAGAGACCCAGTACTTC